One T cell receptor (beta chain) is described in this entry. This clone was recorded a few times. The target of this receptor is not known. No quality values exist for individual bases; no much larger clone is one base distant. The sample comes from a study of T cell clonotyping in hematopoietic cell transplantation (dated by TCRdb to the early 2020s). About the study as a whole: Recipient samples taken before transplant were obtained following cytoreduction. A total of some 130 blood samples were collected in the study from a few dozen consecutive transplant recipients and their related donors. Recruitment of patients ran from late 2015 to January 2017, and follow-up continued until September 2020 or until death. The paper as a whole reports these results and caveats: Broader TCR repertoire diversity after transplant was predicted by Inverse Simpson Index values from donors and from recipients before transplant. After transplant, TCR diversity in recipients dropped, and pathologically expanded clonotypes increased progressively from day 30 to day 180. Sample size was limited, and cells were not sorted, so CD4 and CD8 repertoire contributions could not be separated. Recipient repertoires showed only a small fraction of overlap with donor repertoires, and over 97% appeared de novo at the given depth.

The immunoSEQ assay, a bias-controlled multiplex PCR using V- and J-specific primers, was used to amplify TCR beta CDR3 regions from genomic DNA. A proprietary barcode and Illumina adapter sequences were added to the CDR3 amplicons in a second PCR step. An Illumina MiSeq instrument was used to sequence the CDR3 libraries. Regarding the original processing steps: Export and quality control were handled in immunoSEQ Analyzer 3.0, while downstream analyses relied on R Bioconductor and Immunarch. Only productive rearrangements in the normalized downsampled data set were used to calculate repertoire metrics. In the normalized cohort, a clonotype counted as pathologically expanded if the clonotype was larger than 5 templates. Repertoire diversity was measured with the Inverse Simpson Index. CMV-specificity analyses were carried out on the non-normalized data set to capture all clonotypes. TCRdb re-hosts the immuneACCESS table, in-frame sequences only. Its copies lack some clones; in the studies checked, an unresolved V gene accounts for under half of them, and the cause for the rest is not known. V, J and clone size are taken as reported in that table, and D and trimming were inferred from the DNA itself. The sample has over 10,000 clones on record, approximately 88% of them singletons. Of the sample, 16% is held by the ten largest clones.

In the paper's terms, the time point label means: recipient sample about 28 days before transplant, after cytoreduction. Blood from recipients was drawn about 28 days before transplant and again at days 30, 100 and 180 after transplant. Using Nuclei Lysis Solution, genomic DNA was extracted from unfractionated peripheral blood mononuclear cells that were either fresh or cryopreserved. Measured from the cysteine to the phenylalanine, the CDR3 is 15 residues long. Solely the CDR3 DNA is kept, with 45 bases framed from the first base. Taken from the germline V gene, the CDR1 and CDR2 loops are SNHLY and FYNNEI. After removal of 10 bases from V and 5 bases from J, the junction retains 14 bases not matched to a gene.

The clonotype comes from a man in his 60s with acute myeloid leukemia. Some clones in this sample may be carry-over from other donors' samples. The V and J segments used are TRBV2 and TRBJ2-5; 9 of the junction bases match TRBD2. Sample: peripheral blood mononuclear cells, taken before stem cell transplant. In nucleotides, the sequence is TGTGCCACCCAACGGAGTAGCGGGAGCCCTGAGACCCAGTACTTC. This is translated as CATQRSSGSPETQYF.